These T cell receptor beta chains were read from a single sample in a study of long-term antiretroviral therapy in people with HIV. Sequencing used immunoSEQ multiplex PCR; TCRdb keeps in-frame clones, though not all of them. The sample consists of 17,000 or so clones, 76% of them appearing once. Sequenced material: unsorted PBMCs, taken approximately 2.5 years before starting antiretroviral therapy. Source of these receptors: a woman aged 45 to 65 with HIV. The CDR3 runs from the conserved cysteine through the conserved F or W. Size tells how often a clone was seen (once, few, many) or the class of an expanded clone, and some rows leave it out.

v_gene: TRBV5-1
abundance: .
CDR3aa: CASSLAGYGYTF

v_gene: TRBV6-1
abundance: .
CDR3aa: CASSERWGNGEQYF

v_gene: TRBV19
abundance: .
CDR3aa: CASSIVGGGHTDTQYF

v_gene: TRBV18
abundance: .
CDR3aa: CASSPSTGGGTGELFF

v_gene: TRBV5-6
abundance: .
CDR3aa: CASSLEDNEQFF

v_gene: TRBV28
abundance: .
CDR3aa: CASSLSPGVGGYTF

v_gene: TRBV7-6
abundance: once
CDR3aa: CASSLDDKNTEAFF

v_gene: TRBV28
abundance: medium-sized
CDR3aa: CASTTTVYSNQPQHF

v_gene: TRBV30
abundance: .
CDR3aa: CAWSLPGQVSGELFF

v_gene: TRBV7-9
abundance: .
CDR3aa: CASSMGQGLTGELFF

v_gene: TRBV5-6
abundance: .
CDR3aa: CASSLYGVRANVLTF

v_gene: TRBV18
abundance: .
CDR3aa: CASSPDRVANEKLFF

v_gene: TRBV19
abundance: .
CDR3aa: CASSIRNEKLFF

v_gene: TRBV30
abundance: .
CDR3aa: CAWSVQEGTEQFF

v_gene: TRBV28
abundance: .
CDR3aa: CASIPGGRGGEAFF

v_gene: TRBV2
abundance: few
CDR3aa: CASSPRPTNEKLFF

v_gene: TRBV5-6
abundance: .
CDR3aa: CASSLVASGGFGELFF

v_gene: TRBV30
abundance: .
CDR3aa: CAWTPGPQSAGELFF

v_gene: TRBV5-1
abundance: .
CDR3aa: CASSRTETQYF

v_gene: TRBV18
abundance: once
CDR3aa: CASSPQTGGNTEAFF